The T cell receptor beta chain described here comes from a study of technical replicates of blood from a few donors. Some clones are missing from TCRdb's copy, which holds only in-frame ones; the method was immunoSEQ multiplex PCR. Of 53,000 or so clones listed, around 93% are singletons. Germline V gene lookup returns CDR1 MNHEY and CDR2 SMNVEV (reference sequence). Trimming removed 5 bases from V and 6 bases from J; junction bases left unmatched: 5. The CDR3 contains 14 residues. Material for sequencing was PBMCs. The sequence came from a human donor in good health. Some clones in this sample may be carry-over from other donors' samples. V and J are TRBV27 and TRBJ1-4; 8 bases are shared with TRBD1. CDR3 DNA sequence: TGTGCCAGCAGTCAACAGGGGGGGTATGAAAAACTGTTTTTT. Its protein is CASSQQGGYEKLFF.